This entry lists 5 T cell receptor beta chains sequenced from one sample in a study of T cells expressing NK-cell markers (dated by TCRdb to the early 2020s). Library generation was performed with 5' RACE. The reads were generated on an Illumina HiSeq 2000. The reads, reprocessed by TCRdb, yield one row per CDR3 protein sequence and no DNA. The sample's records list fewer than 400,000 distinct CDR3 sequences. Clones ranked in the top ten supply roughly 5.4% of the sample. The sequencing input was blood T cells: a sorted CD56 or NKG2C T cell subset, CD4+ or CD8+ T cells, or bulk PBMC T cells (not recorded which). These receptors all come from a man aged 18-69 years in good health.

The chain employs TRBV7-7 and TRBJ2-2; as DNA is missing, the TRBD1 call by TCRdb cannot be tested. CDR3 length: 15 residues. In germline, CDR1 is SSHAT, CDR2 FNYEAQ (reference sequence). The CDR3 sequence: CASSPSGGMNGELFF.

The chain has TRBV30 and TRBJ2-7; checking the TCRdb D call of TRBD1 is not possible without DNA. Germline V CDR1 and CDR2: GTSNPN, SVGIG (reference sequence). This CDR3 region has 18 residues. The CDR3 sequence is CAWSVQAGTQGYPYEQYF.

The CDR3 sequence is CASSGTPGLQETQYF. The V call is TRBV5-1, the J call TRBJ2-5; TCRdb gives TRBD2 as the D gene, but with no DNA this cannot be confirmed. CDR3 length: 15 amino acids. CDR1 and CDR2 from the germline V gene are SGHRS and YFSETQ. The entire variable domain, with the rest obtained from reference TRBV5-1 and TRBJ2-5, is as follows: KAGVTQTPRYLIKTRGQQVTLSCSPISGHRSVSWYQQTPGQGLQFLFEYFSETQRNKGNFPGRFSGRQFSNSRSEMNVSTLELGDSALYLCASSGTPGLQETQYFGPGTRLLVL.

The chain is built from TRBV7-6 and TRBJ1-2; the D gene TCRdb calls, TRBD1, cannot be checked with no DNA. Germline CDR1 and CDR2: SGHVS and FNYEAQ. The CDR3 extends over 14 amino acids. CDR3 region: CASSEGQGPYGYTF. Full variable domain (rest looked up from reference TRBV7-6 and TRBJ1-2): GAGVSQSPRYKVTKRGQDVALRCDPISGHVSLYWYRQALGQGPEFLTYFNYEAQQDKSGLPNDRFSAERPEGSISTLTIQRTEQRDSAMYRCASSEGQGPYGYTFGSGTRLTVV.

V gene TRBV9 combines with J gene TRBJ1-1. This CDR3 is 13 amino acids long. CDR1 is SGDLS, CDR2 YYNGEE, per germline. The CDR3 is CASTGVVHTEAFF. The full variable domain, with the rest looked up from reference TRBV9 and TRBJ1-1, is DSGVTQTPKHLITATGQRVTLRCSPRSGDLSVYWYQQSLDQGLQFLIQYYNGEERAKGNILERFSAQQFPDLHSELNLSSLELGDSALYFCASTGVVHTEAFFGQGTRLTVV.